A single sample is the source of the 15 T cell receptor beta chains below, sequenced in a study of shared clonotypes between healthy human individuals. Assay used: immunoSEQ multiplex PCR; TCRdb lists only in-frame clones, some missing. The table includes some 530,000 clones, roughly 80% detected once. Sequencing was performed on PBMCs. The receptors stem from a woman aged 40 to 55 in good health. Some clones in this sample may be carry-over from other donors' samples.

A word on this clone: A far larger clone is a single base away, which makes a read error likely. This sequence joins TRBV30 and TRBJ2-3; D not resolved. The CDR3 is made up of 12 amino acids. The V gene's germline CDR1 is GTSNPN and CDR2 SVGIG (reference sequence). The chain's CDR3 is CAWGVAGDTQYF. For the CDR3, the DNA is TGTGCCTGGGGTGTAGCTGGAGATACGCAGTATTTT.

V and J are TRBV6-1 and TRBJ1-5; TRBD1 might be the D (6 bases). The length of the CDR3 is 13 residues. V was cut by 4 bases and J by 6 bases, with 10 bases left in between. Germline V CDR1 and CDR2: MNHNS, SASEGT. CDR3 DNA: TGTGCCAGCAGTGGGCAGGGGAGTCAGCCCCAGCATTTT. The encoded protein is CASSGQGSQPQHF.

In regard to this clone: An end of the junction differs from the germline gene, which may be a read error. The V call is TRBV7-3, the J call TRBJ1-1, with 7 bases aligning to TRBD1. Germline assignment: CDR1 SGHTA and CDR2 FQGTGA. There are 13 residues in the CDR3. The CDR3 DNA is TGTGCCTGCAGGAGGGGGCTGAACACTGAAGCTTTCTTT. Translated, it gives CACRRGLNTEAFF.

As concerns this clone: One end of the junction is discordant with germline, which a read error may explain. The chain links TRBV15 to TRBJ1-3, with D hard to call. CDR1 is LNHNV, CDR2 YYDKDF, per germline (reference sequence). The CDR3 consists of 16 residues. The CDR3 here is CATSRDPGNSVNTMYF. The CDR3 nucleotides read TGTGCCACCAGCAGAGATCCGGGGAACTCTGTAAACACCATGTATTTT.

This clone was recorded many times. The chain carries TRBV2 and TRBJ2-7; D tentatively fits TRBD1 or TRBD2 (10 bases each). The germline CDR1 and CDR2 sequences are SNHLY and FYNNEI. The ends were cut back, 8 bases at V and 3 bases at J, with 38 bases in the middle. CDR3 length equals 21 residues. The CDR3 nucleotides are TGTGCCAGCTCGTTAGACAGGGGGCCTCCCGGGCTAGCGGGAGCCCTCTACGAGCAGTACTTC. Its protein is CASSLDRGPPGLAGALYEQYF.

This chain uses TRBV13 with TRBJ2-7, with a tentative D call TRBD2 (7 bases). The V gene's germline CDR1 is PRHDT and CDR2 FYEKMQ (reference sequence). Trimming took 5 bases from V and 2 from J, leaving 13 bases between them. This CDR3 is built from 14 residues. DNA for the CDR3: TGTGCCAGCAGCCTACAGGGACTAACCTACGAGCAGTACTTC. Amino acids: CASSLQGLTYEQYF.

CDR3 residues: CASSMSGSTREQYF. The CDR3 DNA sequence: TGCGCCAGCAGTATGAGCGGGAGTACTCGCGAGCAGTACTTC. V and J are TRBV5-1 and TRBJ2-7, with 8 bases matching TRBD2. The trim removed 5 bases at V and 6 bases at J, leaving 10 bases unmatched. The V gene's germline CDR1 is SGHRS and CDR2 YFSETQ. The CDR3 is made up of 14 amino acids. Based on the CDR3 plus reference TRBV5-1 and TRBJ2-7, the full variable domain is KAGVTQTPRYLIKTRGQQVTLSCSPISGHRSVSWYQQTPGQGLQFLFEYFSETQRNKGNFPGRFSGRQFSNSRSEMNVSTLELGDSALYLCASSMSGSTREQYFGPGTRLTVT.

The chain is built from TRBV5-5 and TRBJ2-7, with no clear D. V lost 4 bases and J lost 4, with 12 bases in between. The CDR3 is 13 amino acids. CDR1 is SGHKS, CDR2 YYEKEE, per germline (reference sequence). The DNA of the CDR3 is TGTGCCAGCAGCCCCTCGCCTGATTACGAGCAGTACTTC. This sequence encodes CASSPSPDYEQYF. Complete variable domain (other parts from reference TRBV5-5 and TRBJ2-7): DAGVTQSPTHLIKTRGQQVTLRCSPISGHKSVSWYQQVLGQGPQFIFQYYEKEERGRGNFPDRFSARQFPNYSSELNVNALLLGDSALYLCASSPSPDYEQYFGPGTRLTVT.

The chain has TRBV5-1 and TRBJ2-7; perhaps TRBD1 as D (5 bases). The CDR3 covers 12 residues. With 5 bases removed from V and 4 bases from J, the gap between germline ends came to 10 bases. Germline assignment: CDR1 SGHRS and CDR2 YFSETQ. The CDR3 DNA sequence: TGCGCCAGCAGAACAGGATCATACGAGCAGTACTTC. This codes for CASRTGSYEQYF.

In the case of this clone: It differs at one base from a far larger clone, so likely a read error. This sample also contains other DNA sequences that code for the same CDR3. The rearrangement joins TRBV5-4 to TRBJ2-5, with D hard to call. Germline values: CDR1 SGHNT, CDR2 YYREEE (reference sequence). This CDR3 is built from 13 residues. Between the trimmed V and J ends, which lost 5 bases and 0 bases, there was a span of 8 bases. CDR3 protein: CASRVQYQETQYF. For the CDR3, the DNA is TGTGCCAGCAGAGTCCAGTACCAAGAGACCCAGTACTTC.

The chain couples TRBV2 to TRBJ1-1; 7 positions match TRBD1. This CDR3 is 14 amino acids long. The germline V gene has CDR1 SNHLY and CDR2 FYNNEI. Trimming removed 7 bases from V and 2 bases from J; junction bases left unmatched: 7. CDR3 bases: TGTGCCAGCAACACAGGGGTTTTTAACACTGAAGCTTTCTTT. Amino acid sequence: CASNTGVFNTEAFF.

Many counts were recorded for this clone. The V and J genes are TRBV19 and TRBJ2-2; D might be TRBD1 (5 bases). Trimming stripped 7 bases from V and 4 bases from J, with 13 bases between. Germline V gene lookup returns CDR1 LNHDA and CDR2 SQIVND (reference sequence). CDR3 length equals 14 residues. This CDR3 reads CASKSGQVTGELFF. Written as DNA, the CDR3 is TGTGCCAGTAAGTCAGGGCAAGTCACCGGGGAGCTGTTTTTT.

At least ten counts were recorded for this clone. Other DNA sequences in the sample encode the same CDR3. The rearrangement uses TRBV2 and TRBJ2-7, with 13 bases aligning to TRBD2. This CDR3 comprises 16 residues. Trimming took 0 bases from V and 7 from J; bases not matched to a gene: 6. Germline V gives CDR1 SNHLY, CDR2 FYNNEI. The CDR3 reads CASSEAGLAGAGEQYF. In DNA form, the CDR3 reads TGTGCCAGCAGTGAAGCCGGACTAGCGGGAGCGGGAGAGCAGTACTTC. The full variable domain, rest sourced from reference TRBV2 and TRBJ2-7, is EPEVTQTPSHQVTQMGQEVILRCVPISNHLYFYWYRQILGQKVEFLVSFYNNEISEKSEIFDDQFSVERPDGSNFTLKIRSTKLEDSAMYFCASSEAGLAGAGEQYFGPGTRLTVT.

The chain uses TRBV18 and TRBJ2-5; D remains unclear. The CDR3 has 13 residues. Germline values: CDR1 KGHSH, CDR2 LQKENI. V was clipped by 3 bases and J by 5 bases, with 10 bases between them. The chain's CDR3 is CASSPLPDETQYF. CDR3 coding DNA: TGTGCCAGCTCACCCCTACCTGATGAGACCCAGTACTTC.

The J gene is TRBJ2-6, the V gene TRBV5-1; TRBD1 matches at 9 bases. The length of the CDR3 is 20 residues. CDR1 and CDR2 from the germline V gene are SGHRS and YFSETQ. After removal of 4 bases from V and 1 base from J, the junction contained 15 bases not matched to a gene. CDR3 sequence: CASSHHLPGQGGSGANVLTF. CDR3 in DNA: TGCGCCAGCAGCCACCATCTCCCGGGACAGGGCGGATCTGGGGCCAACGTCCTGACTTTC.